The 10 T cell receptor beta chains listed next were all sequenced from one sample in a study of CD8+CD57+ T cells in acquired aplastic anemia. Flow cytometry had shown expanded CD8+CD57+ cells in the patients chosen for sequencing. TCR beta VDJ combinations and CDR3 sequences were profiled from genomic DNA. TCRdb called the reads again in MiXCR, with one record for every CDR3 protein. This sample has hundreds of thousands of distinct CDR3 sequences; more than 45% occur once, and the top ten carry 6.5% to 10%. The sequenced sample was sorted CD4+, CD8+, or CD8+CD57+ T cells (not recorded which) from PBMCs. The receptors originated from a human donor with aplastic anemia.

This rearrangement joins TRBV7-2 to TRBJ2-5; TRBD2 might be the D (6 bases). CDR1 is SGHTA, CDR2 FQGNSA, per germline. CDR3 length equals 14 residues. V lost 4 bases and J 5 bases, leaving 14 bases between the germline ends. The CDR3: CASSSWASVETQYF. Here the CDR3 DNA reads TGTGCCAGCAGCTCATGGGCTAGCGTGGAGACCCAGTACTTC.

V gene TRBV7-3 combines with J gene TRBJ1-2; no reliable D call. In germline, CDR1 is SGHTA, CDR2 FQGTGA. V lost 5 bases to trimming and J lost 3 bases, with 7 bases between them. The CDR3 is 12 amino acids. DNA of the CDR3: TGTGCCAGCAGCGCCTCGGACTATGGCTACACCTTC. As protein: CASSASDYGYTF.

This clonotype occurred many times. V usage is TRBV13 and J usage is TRBJ1-5; a weak D match, TRBD1 (6 bases). V was pared by 5 bases and J by 5 bases, with 19 bases between. The CDR3 runs 16 residues. Germline assignment: CDR1 PRHDT and CDR2 FYEKMQ (reference sequence). CDR3 residues: CASSPIDRYPDQPQHF. DNA for the CDR3: TGTGCCAGCAGCCCGATCGACAGGTATCCAGATCAGCCCCAGCATTTT.

This clonotype has a count of ten or more. The DNA for the CDR3 is TGCAGTGCTAGAGCGTGGGTTTTGTCGGGATCCGAACCAAATCAGCCCCAGCATTTT. It is translated as CSARAWVLSGSEPNQPQHF. The chain joins TRBV20-1 to TRBJ1-5; D gene uncertain. V was cut by 1 base and J by 4 bases, with 26 bases left in between. This CDR3 comprises 19 residues. The germline V gene has CDR1 DFQATT and CDR2 SNEGSKA (reference sequence).

This clonotype was picked up one time. Germline and junction disagree at one end, which may indicate a read error. The chain has TRBV7-7 and TRBJ2-1; 10 nucleotides align to TRBD2. Germline lookup yields CDR1 SSHAT and CDR2 FNYEAQ (reference sequence). This CDR3 contains 15 residues. The CDR3 is CASSESSGRMYEQFF. The CDR3, as DNA: TGTGCTAGCAGCGAGAGTAGCGGGAGGATGTATGAGCAGTTCTTC.

The chain joins TRBV19 to TRBJ1-6; TRBD1 aligns across 8 bases. The V gene end was trimmed by 3 bases and the J gene end by 14 bases; junction bases not matched to a gene: 12. Germline CDR1 is LNHDA and CDR2 is SQIVND (reference sequence). CDR3 length: 15 amino acids. The CDR3 DNA follows: TGTGCCAGTAGTATTTCAGTCAGGGACAGGCCAACCCTCCACTTT. Amino acid sequence: CASSISVRDRPTLHF.

The chain recombines TRBV2 with TRBJ1-1, with a weak D call TRBD1 (5 bases). CDR3 length: 16 residues. Deletions cut 5 bases from V and 4 bases from J, with 20 bases between. Germline V lookup: CDR1 SNHLY, CDR2 FYNNEI. The DNA of the CDR3 is TGTGCCAGCAGTTTACGGATGGGGGTCGGGGTCACTGAAGCTTTCTTT. This encodes CASSLRMGVGVTEAFF.

J is TRBJ1-6 and V is TRBV11-1, with 11 bases fitting TRBD1. The V and J ends lost 5 bases and 9 bases, in that order; junction bases with no gene match: 6. CDR3 length: 15 residues. Germline lookup yields CDR1 SGHAT and CDR2 FQDESV (reference sequence). CDR3 sequence reads: CASSQGQGAVSPLHF. CDR3 bases: TGTGCCAGCAGCCAAGGACAGGGGGCGGTTTCACCCCTCCACTTT.

V usage is TRBV4-3 and J usage is TRBJ2-1; TRBD2 agrees at 9 bases. CDR3 length: 16 amino acids. Germline V gene lookup returns CDR1 LGHNA and CDR2 YSLEER. The V segment lost 0 bases and the J segment 2 bases; nucleotides outside the gene matches: 2. This CDR3 is CASSQDAGGAYNEQFF. The CDR3 DNA follows: TGCGCCAGCAGCCAAGATGCGGGGGGGGCCTACAATGAGCAGTTCTTC.

Remarks on this clonotype: An end of the junction differs from the germline gene, which may be a read error. The rearrangement links TRBV10-1 to TRBJ2-7, with 8 bases matching TRBD1. In germline, CDR1 is WNHNN, CDR2 SYGVQD (reference sequence). The CDR3 loop spans 13 amino acids. The CDR3 coding sequence is TGCGCCACCAGTGCAGGGGGCGGCTACGAGCAGTGCTTC. Protein: CATSAGGGYEQCF.